This entry features one TCR beta chain sequence. What it binds is unknown. This record belongs to a study of cytomegalovirus exposure and HLA in healthy donors. Study context: The 90 to 150 validation repertoires were produced on the same platform as the 670 or so repertoires of the first cohort. This was reported in a later analysis. Study-wide results and limits: High specificity and sensitivity for cytomegalovirus status were reported for the classifier. Whilst most TCR sequences proved rare, a subset of public TCRs occurred across many donors.

Trimming took 5 bases from V and 5 from J; bases not matched to a gene: 5. Germline CDR1 and CDR2: LGHNA and YSLEER. The CDR3 consists of 14 residues. TCRdb's table, derived via immunoSEQ multiplex PCR, lists solely in-frame clones and lacks some. The sample includes a few hundred thousand clones, 80% to 90% of them seen just once. The genes are TRBV4-3 and TRBJ2-1; 8 positions match TRBD2. The sequencing input was PBMCs. The sequence was obtained from a young woman in good health and CMV-seronegative. The CDR3 is CASSIATSDNEQFF. The CDR3 region has the DNA TGCGCCAGCAGCATTGCGACTAGCGACAATGAGCAGTTCTTC.